These 24 T cell receptor beta chains originate from one sample sequenced in a study of blood T cell repertoires in COVID-19. Sequencing used immunoSEQ multiplex PCR; TCRdb keeps in-frame clones, though not all of them. The sample contains 350,000 or so clones, about 91% of which appear only once. The sample consisted of peripheral blood. The receptor source for this set is a woman aged 25 to 39 with COVID-19, enrolled during active disease.

For the CDR3, the DNA is TGTGCCAGCAGCTGGGCCGGCGGGGCCGTCGGCAATGAGCAGTTCTTC. It encodes CASSWAGGAVGNEQFF. The rearrangement joins TRBV11-2 to TRBJ2-1; tentatively, D is TRBD2 (6 bases). The CDR3 length is 16 residues. V was shortened by 4 bases and J by 6 bases, with 19 bases between the two germline ends. Germline V lookup: CDR1 SGHAT, CDR2 FQNNGV.

The chain links TRBV4-1 to TRBJ1-5; TRBD1 matches 8 bases. The V gene end was trimmed by 1 base and the J gene end by 7 bases; junction bases not matched to a gene: 6. This CDR3 spans 15 amino acids. CDR1 and CDR2 (germline): MGHRA, YSYEKL. The CDR3 DNA is TGCGCCAGCAGCCAAGGGACAGGGTTAAACCAGCCCCAGCATTTT. Protein: CASSQGTGLNQPQHF.

This chain joins TRBV7-2 and TRBJ1-6; D is possibly TRBD1 (6 bases). The CDR3 is 13 amino acids. Looked up from germline, CDR1 is SGHTA and CDR2 is FQGNSA. The V gene lost 4 bases and the J gene lost 8 bases, with 9 bases spanning the gap. CDR3 protein: CASSSEGDSPLHF. In DNA form, the CDR3 reads TGTGCCAGCAGCTCTGAGGGGGATTCACCCCTCCACTTT.

The sample holds a few counts of this clone. V is TRBV19 and J is TRBJ1-2, with a possible D match to TRBD1 (6 bases). CDR1 and CDR2 (germline): LNHDA, SQIVND (reference sequence). The V gene lost 5 bases and the J gene lost 7 bases, with 17 bases spanning the gap. The CDR3 sequence is 14 residues long. CDR3 loop: CASSYRDIISGYTF. The CDR3 DNA reads TGTGCCAGTAGTTACCGGGACATAATAAGTGGCTACACCTTC.

The chain is built from TRBV25-1 and TRBJ1-2; D unresolved. Germline V lookup: CDR1 MGHDK, CDR2 SYGVNS. Trimming removed 2 bases from V and 7 bases from J, with 8 bases in between. The CDR3 is made up of 12 amino acids. CDR3 residues: CASSEPPGGYTF. CDR3 nucleotides: TGTGCCAGCAGTGAACCCCCGGGTGGCTACACCTTC.

The V call is TRBV5-5, the J call TRBJ2-7; D uncertain. The CDR3 has 13 residues. Trimming left V 5 bases short and J 3 bases short, with 12 bases between. In germline, CDR1 is SGHKS, CDR2 YYEKEE (reference sequence). The DNA of the CDR3 is TGTGCCAGCAGTTCTACCCACGACTACGAGCAGTACTTC. Its protein is CASSSTHDYEQYF.

V usage is TRBV4-1 and J usage is TRBJ1-1, with a possible D match to TRBD1 (5 bases). The germline CDR1 and CDR2 sequences are MGHRA and YSYEKL. V dropped 4 bases and J dropped 8 bases, with 8 bases sitting between them. This CDR3 contains 11 residues. The CDR3 here is CASSRGGEAFF. The CDR3 DNA reads as TGCGCCAGCAGCCGTGGGGGGGAAGCTTTCTTT.

This clone occurred once. The chain links TRBV7-3 to TRBJ2-1, with 8 positions matching TRBD2. Germline CDR1 is SGHTA and CDR2 is FQGTGA. The CDR3 spans 17 residues. Germline trimming cut 5 bases from V and 9 bases from J; bases unmatched to any gene: 18. The CDR3 loop is CASSLLPPGTRRGEQFF. The CDR3 nucleotides read TGTGCCAGCAGCCTCCTGCCCCCAGGGACTAGACGGGGTGAGCAGTTCTTC.

The V gene is TRBV9, the J gene TRBJ1-2; possible D gene TRBD1, 5 bases. The V gene's germline CDR1 is SGDLS and CDR2 YYNGEE. This CDR3 region has 13 residues. Trimming took off 3 bases at V and 2 bases at J, with 8 bases between the two ends. The CDR3 spells CASSASGNYGYTF. The CDR3 DNA reads as TGTGCCAGCAGCGCCTCAGGGAACTATGGCTACACCTTC.

This clone is a singleton in its sample. The J gene is TRBJ1-2, the V gene TRBV7-9; TRBD1 might be the D (5 bases). Germline values: CDR1 SEHNR, CDR2 FQNEAQ (reference sequence). Trimming took 6 bases from V and 0 from J, leaving 23 bases between them. The CDR3 sequence is 18 residues long. CDR3 in amino acids: CASSFPIKDNPTNYGYTF. In DNA, the CDR3 is TGTGCCAGCAGTTTCCCCATAAAGGACAATCCAACTAACTATGGCTACACCTTC.

The chain is built from TRBV5-4 and TRBJ2-7, with D possibly TRBD2 on 6 matching bases. V lost 2 bases and J 3 bases, leaving 15 bases between the germline ends. Germline CDR1 and CDR2: SGHNT and YYREEE (reference sequence). The CDR3 has 15 amino acids. The CDR3 DNA sequence: TGTGCCAGCAGCTTAGCCGGACCGGGAGACTACGAGCAGTACTTC. It yields the protein CASSLAGPGDYEQYF.

The chain links TRBV11-2 to TRBJ1-2; 7 positions agree with TRBD1. Germline V gives CDR1 SGHAT, CDR2 FQNNGV. This CDR3 has 18 residues. Trimming removed 6 bases from V and 4 bases from J; junction bases left unmatched: 20. CDR3 nucleotide sequence: TGTGCCAGCAGATCAATCCGGGACAGCCGCCACTTGGGCTATGGCTACACCTTC. Protein product: CASRSIRDSRHLGYGYTF.

This clone has just one count. The chain employs TRBV6-2 or TRBV6-3 and TRBJ2-7, with 7 bases matching TRBD1. Germline CDR1 and CDR2: MNHEY and SVGEGT. CDR3 length: 20 amino acids. V lost 6 bases and J lost 6; bases outside the gene matches: 29. This chain's CDR3 is CASSSPYRGRRAGSLSEQYF. The CDR3 DNA reads as TGTGCCAGCAGCTCACCTTACAGGGGACGACGGGCGGGTTCCCTATCCGAGCAGTACTTC.

The rearrangement uses TRBV2 and TRBJ1-3; 9 nucleotides line up with TRBD1. Trimming at V came to 3 bases and at J to 2 bases, leaving 2 bases not matched to a gene. The CDR3 has 15 amino acids. Germline CDR1 reads SNHLY; CDR2 reads FYNNEI. The CDR3 is CASSDWDRAGNTIYF. As DNA, the CDR3 is TGTGCCAGCAGTGATTGGGACAGGGCTGGAAACACCATATATTTT.

The chain is built from TRBV14 and TRBJ2-3; TRBD2 matches at 7 bases. This CDR3 is built from 15 residues. The V gene's germline CDR1 is SGHDN and CDR2 FVKESK. Germline trimming cut 0 bases from V and 5 bases from J; bases unmatched to any gene: 5. The CDR3 nucleotides are TGTGCCAGCAGCCAAGATCGATGGGGGGGAGATACGCAGTATTTT. Translation: CASSQDRWGGDTQYF.

This clone has just one count. This chain connects TRBV19 to TRBJ1-1; D gene ambiguous. V dropped 7 bases and J dropped 8 bases, with 17 bases sitting between them. The CDR3 has 13 amino acids. Per the germline V gene, CDR1 is LNHDA and CDR2 is SQIVND (reference sequence). CDR3 in amino acids: CASTPTVKFEAFF. The CDR3 DNA reads as TGTGCCAGTACCCCTACAGTGAAATTCGAAGCTTTCTTT.

Comments on this clone: The sample holds other DNA sequences that translate to the same CDR3. The V and J genes are TRBV5-1 and TRBJ2-3; possibly TRBD2 for D (5 bases). The V end lost 0 bases, the J end lost 1 base, and 6 bases lay between the germline ends. The CDR3 has 14 residues. The germline CDR1 and CDR2 sequences are SGHRS and YFSETQ. The CDR3 DNA follows: TGCGCCAGCAGCTTGGCCGGGGGCACAGATACGCAGTATTTT. Amino acids: CASSLAGGTDTQYF.

The V and J genes are TRBV4-1 and TRBJ1-3, with D hard to call. CDR3 length: 18 residues. The germline gives CDR1 MGHRA, CDR2 YSYEKL. The V end lost 0 bases, the J end lost 2 bases, and 17 bases lay between the germline ends. CDR3 residues: CASSQDWRGSYAGNTIYF. CDR3 coding DNA: TGCGCCAGCAGCCAAGATTGGCGAGGCTCTTACGCTGGAAACACCATATATTTT.

This chain connects TRBV2 to TRBJ2-1; D not certain. Per germline, CDR1 SNHLY and CDR2 FYNNEI. Trimming removed 6 bases from V and 3 bases from J, with 9 bases in between. The CDR3 runs 13 residues. Written as DNA, the CDR3 is TGTGCCAGCAGATACGTCAGCTACAATGAGCAGTTCTTC. Its protein is CASRYVSYNEQFF.

The J gene is TRBJ1-1, the V gene TRBV2; no reliable D call. V dropped 5 bases and J dropped 3 bases, with 4 bases sitting between them. The CDR3 covers 11 residues. Germline V gene lookup returns CDR1 SNHLY and CDR2 FYNNEI. In nucleotides, the CDR3 is TGTGCCAGCAGTTCCTACACTGAAGCTTTCTTT. This sequence encodes CASSSYTEAFF.

The rearrangement links TRBV7-9 to TRBJ2-3; D gene ambiguous. The CDR3 runs to 15 residues. Germline V gene sequence: CDR1 SEHNR, CDR2 FQNEAQ (reference sequence). Trimming cost V 1 base and J 1 base, with 9 bases left between them. The CDR3 nucleotides are TGTGCCAGCAGCTTAGGGGTCGGAGGCACAGATACGCAGTATTTT. Translated: CASSLGVGGTDTQYF.

This clone was seen repeatedly, ten times or more. The V gene is TRBV4-3, the J gene TRBJ1-4; the match to TRBD1 covers 8 bases. From germline, CDR1 is LGHNA and CDR2 YSLEER. V dropped 0 bases and J dropped 7; count of bases not matched to a gene: 7. The CDR3 has 16 amino acids. CDR3 in amino acids: CASSQDRGTGGEKLFF. The CDR3 region has the DNA TGCGCCAGCAGCCAAGATCGAGGGACAGGAGGTGAAAAACTGTTTTTT.

This clone appeared once. The chain recombines TRBV9 with TRBJ2-1; D uncertain. CDR3 length: 16 amino acids. V lost 4 bases to trimming and J lost 2 bases, with 16 bases between them. CDR1 SGDLS and CDR2 YYNGEE come from the germline V gene. Here the CDR3 reads CASSPSASFTYNEQFF. For the CDR3, the DNA is TGTGCCAGCAGCCCCTCTGCGAGCTTCACCTACAATGAGCAGTTCTTC.

The chain combines TRBV14 with TRBJ1-4; D remains unclear. Germline CDR1 SGHDN, CDR2 FVKESK. The CDR3 consists of 15 residues. V lost 4 bases to trimming and J lost 3 bases, with 12 bases between them. The DNA of the CDR3 is TGTGCCAGCAGCCGGGTGGGAGAGTCTAATGAAAAACTGTTTTTT. Protein product: CASSRVGESNEKLFF.